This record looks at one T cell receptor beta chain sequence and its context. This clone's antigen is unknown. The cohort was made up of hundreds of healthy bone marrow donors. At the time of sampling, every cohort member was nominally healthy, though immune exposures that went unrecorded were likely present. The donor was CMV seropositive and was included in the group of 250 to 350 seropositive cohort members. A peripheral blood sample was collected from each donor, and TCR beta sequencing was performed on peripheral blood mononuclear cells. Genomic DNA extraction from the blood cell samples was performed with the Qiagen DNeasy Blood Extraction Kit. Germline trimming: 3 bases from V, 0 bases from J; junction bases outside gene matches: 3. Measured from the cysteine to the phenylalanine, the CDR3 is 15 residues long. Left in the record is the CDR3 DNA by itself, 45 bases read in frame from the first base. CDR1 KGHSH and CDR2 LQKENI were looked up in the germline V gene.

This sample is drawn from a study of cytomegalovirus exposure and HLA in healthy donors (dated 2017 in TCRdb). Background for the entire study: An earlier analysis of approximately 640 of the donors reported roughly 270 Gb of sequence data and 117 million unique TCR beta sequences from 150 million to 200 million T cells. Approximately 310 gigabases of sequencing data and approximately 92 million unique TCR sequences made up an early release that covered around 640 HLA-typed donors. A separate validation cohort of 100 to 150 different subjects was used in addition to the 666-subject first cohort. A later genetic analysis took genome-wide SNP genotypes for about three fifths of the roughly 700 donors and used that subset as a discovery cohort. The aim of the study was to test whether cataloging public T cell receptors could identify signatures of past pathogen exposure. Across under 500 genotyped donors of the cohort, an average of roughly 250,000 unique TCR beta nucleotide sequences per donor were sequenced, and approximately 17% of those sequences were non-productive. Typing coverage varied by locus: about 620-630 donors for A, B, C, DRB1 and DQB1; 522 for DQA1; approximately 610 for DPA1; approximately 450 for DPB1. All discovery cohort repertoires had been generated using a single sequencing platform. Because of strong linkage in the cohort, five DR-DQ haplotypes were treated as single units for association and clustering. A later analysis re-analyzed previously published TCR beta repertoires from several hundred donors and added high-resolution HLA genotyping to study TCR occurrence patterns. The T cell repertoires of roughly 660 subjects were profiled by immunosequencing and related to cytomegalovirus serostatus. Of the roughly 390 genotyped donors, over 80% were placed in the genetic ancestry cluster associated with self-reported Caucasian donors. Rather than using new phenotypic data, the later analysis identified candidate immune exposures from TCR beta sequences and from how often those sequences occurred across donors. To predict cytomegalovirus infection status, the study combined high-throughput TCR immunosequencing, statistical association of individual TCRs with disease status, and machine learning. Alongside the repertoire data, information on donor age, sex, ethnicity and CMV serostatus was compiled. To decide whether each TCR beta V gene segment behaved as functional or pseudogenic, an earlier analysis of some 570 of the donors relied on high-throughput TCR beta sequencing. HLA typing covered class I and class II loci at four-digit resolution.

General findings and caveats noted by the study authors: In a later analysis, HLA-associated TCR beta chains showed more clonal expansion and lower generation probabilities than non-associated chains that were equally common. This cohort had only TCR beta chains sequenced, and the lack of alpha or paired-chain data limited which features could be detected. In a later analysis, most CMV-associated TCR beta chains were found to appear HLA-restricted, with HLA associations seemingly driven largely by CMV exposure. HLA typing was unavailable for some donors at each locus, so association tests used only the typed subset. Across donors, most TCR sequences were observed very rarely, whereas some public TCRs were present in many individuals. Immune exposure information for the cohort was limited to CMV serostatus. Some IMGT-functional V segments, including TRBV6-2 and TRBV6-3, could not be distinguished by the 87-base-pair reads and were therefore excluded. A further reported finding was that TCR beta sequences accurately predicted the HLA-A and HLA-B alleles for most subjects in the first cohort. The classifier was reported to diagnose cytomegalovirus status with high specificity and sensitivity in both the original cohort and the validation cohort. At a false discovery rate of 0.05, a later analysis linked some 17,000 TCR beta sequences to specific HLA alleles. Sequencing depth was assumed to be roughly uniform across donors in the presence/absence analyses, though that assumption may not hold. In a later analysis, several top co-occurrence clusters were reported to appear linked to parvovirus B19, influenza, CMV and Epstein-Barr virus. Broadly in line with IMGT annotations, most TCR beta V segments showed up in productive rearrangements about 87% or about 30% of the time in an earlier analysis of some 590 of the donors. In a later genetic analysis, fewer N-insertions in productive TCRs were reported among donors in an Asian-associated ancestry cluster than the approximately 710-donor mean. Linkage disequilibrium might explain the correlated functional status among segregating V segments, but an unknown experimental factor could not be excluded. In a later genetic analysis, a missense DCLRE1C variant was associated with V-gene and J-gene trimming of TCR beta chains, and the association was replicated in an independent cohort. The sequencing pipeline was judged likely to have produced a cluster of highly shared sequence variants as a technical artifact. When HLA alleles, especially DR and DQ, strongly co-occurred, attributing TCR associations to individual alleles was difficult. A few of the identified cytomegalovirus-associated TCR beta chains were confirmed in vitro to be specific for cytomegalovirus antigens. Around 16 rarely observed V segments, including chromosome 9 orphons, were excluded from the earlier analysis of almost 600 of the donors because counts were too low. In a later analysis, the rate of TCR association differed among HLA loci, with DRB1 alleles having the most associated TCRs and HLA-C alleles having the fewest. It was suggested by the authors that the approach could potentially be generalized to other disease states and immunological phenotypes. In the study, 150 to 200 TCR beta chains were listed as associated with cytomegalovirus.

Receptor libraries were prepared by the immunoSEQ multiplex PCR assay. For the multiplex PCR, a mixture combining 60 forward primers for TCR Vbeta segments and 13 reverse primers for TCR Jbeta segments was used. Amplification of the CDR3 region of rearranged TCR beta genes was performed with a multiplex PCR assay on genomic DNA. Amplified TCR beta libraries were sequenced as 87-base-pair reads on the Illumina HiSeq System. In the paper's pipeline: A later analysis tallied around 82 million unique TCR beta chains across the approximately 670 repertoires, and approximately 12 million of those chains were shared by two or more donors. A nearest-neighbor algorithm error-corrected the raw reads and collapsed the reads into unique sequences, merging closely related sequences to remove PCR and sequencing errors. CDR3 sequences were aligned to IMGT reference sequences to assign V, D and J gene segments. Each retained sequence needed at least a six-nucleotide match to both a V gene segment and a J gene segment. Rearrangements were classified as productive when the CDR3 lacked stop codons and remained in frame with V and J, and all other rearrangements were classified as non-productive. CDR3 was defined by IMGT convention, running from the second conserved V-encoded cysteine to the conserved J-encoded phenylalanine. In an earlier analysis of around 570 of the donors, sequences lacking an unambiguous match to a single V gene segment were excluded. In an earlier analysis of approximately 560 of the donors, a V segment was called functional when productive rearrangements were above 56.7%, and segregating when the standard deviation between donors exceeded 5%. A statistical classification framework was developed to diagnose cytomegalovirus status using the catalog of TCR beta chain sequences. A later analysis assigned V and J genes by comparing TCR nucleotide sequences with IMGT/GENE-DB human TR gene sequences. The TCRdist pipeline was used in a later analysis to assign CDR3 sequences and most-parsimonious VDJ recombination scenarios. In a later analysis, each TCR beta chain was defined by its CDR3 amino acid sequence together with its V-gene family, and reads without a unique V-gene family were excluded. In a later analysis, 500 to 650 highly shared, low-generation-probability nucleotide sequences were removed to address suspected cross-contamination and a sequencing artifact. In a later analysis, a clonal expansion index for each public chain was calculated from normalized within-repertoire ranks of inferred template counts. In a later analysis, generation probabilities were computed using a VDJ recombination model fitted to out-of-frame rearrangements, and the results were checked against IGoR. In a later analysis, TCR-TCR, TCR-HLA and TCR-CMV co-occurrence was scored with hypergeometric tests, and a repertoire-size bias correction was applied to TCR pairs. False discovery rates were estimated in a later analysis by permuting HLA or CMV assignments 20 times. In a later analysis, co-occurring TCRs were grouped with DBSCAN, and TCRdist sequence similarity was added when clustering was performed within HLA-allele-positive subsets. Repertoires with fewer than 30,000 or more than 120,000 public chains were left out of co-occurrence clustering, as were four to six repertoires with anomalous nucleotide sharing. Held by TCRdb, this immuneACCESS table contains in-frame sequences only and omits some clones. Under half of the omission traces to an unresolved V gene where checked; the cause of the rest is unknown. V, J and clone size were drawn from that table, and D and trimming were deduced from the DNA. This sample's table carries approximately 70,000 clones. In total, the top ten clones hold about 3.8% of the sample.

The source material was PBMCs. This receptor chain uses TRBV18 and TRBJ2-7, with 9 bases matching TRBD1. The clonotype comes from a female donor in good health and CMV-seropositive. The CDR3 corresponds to CASSPVGQGSYEQYF. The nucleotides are TGTGCCAGCTCACCCGTGGGACAGGGCTCCTACGAGCAGTACTTC.